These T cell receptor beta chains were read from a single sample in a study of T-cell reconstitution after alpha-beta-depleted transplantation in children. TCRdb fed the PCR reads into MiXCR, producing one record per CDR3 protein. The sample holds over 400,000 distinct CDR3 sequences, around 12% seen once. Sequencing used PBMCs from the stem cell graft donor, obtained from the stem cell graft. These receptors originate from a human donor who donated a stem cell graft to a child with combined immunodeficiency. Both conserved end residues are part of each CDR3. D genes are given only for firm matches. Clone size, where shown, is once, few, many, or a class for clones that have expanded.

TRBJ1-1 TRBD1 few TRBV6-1 TGTGCCAGCAGATGGACAGGGAACACTGAAGCTTTCTTT CASRWTGNTEAFF
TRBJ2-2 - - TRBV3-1 TGTGCCAGCAGCCGCTTCGGGAACACCGGGGAGCTGTTTTTT CASSRFGNTGELFF
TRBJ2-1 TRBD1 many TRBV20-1 TGCAGTGCTATGGGACAGGGCAGGGGGCACTACAATGAGCAGTTCTTC CSAMGQGRGHYNEQFF
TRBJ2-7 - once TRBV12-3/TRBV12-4 TGTGCCAGCAGCTCCTGGGTAGGAGAGCAGTACTTC CASSSWVGEQYF
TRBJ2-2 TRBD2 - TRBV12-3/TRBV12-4 TGTGCCAGCAGTGCCCTTAGCGGGGGGCCTAACACCGGGGAGCTGTTTTTT CASSALSGGPNTGELFF
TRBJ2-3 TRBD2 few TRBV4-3 TGCGCCAGCAGCCAAGTAGCGGGACTAGCGGGAGGGGTAGATACGCAGTATTTT CASSQVAGLAGGVDTQYF
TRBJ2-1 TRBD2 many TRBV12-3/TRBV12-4 TGTGCCAGCAGCCCAGCGGGAGGGGGGATTGATGAGCAGTTCTTC CASSPAGGGIDEQFF
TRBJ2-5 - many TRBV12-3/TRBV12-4 TGTGCCAGCAGTTTAGGGCACCAAGAGACCCAGTACTTC CASSLGHQETQYF
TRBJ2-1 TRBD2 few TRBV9 TGTGCCAGCAGCGGGGGGGTAGCGGGAGTCTTAAATGAGCAGTTCTTC CASSGGVAGVLNEQFF
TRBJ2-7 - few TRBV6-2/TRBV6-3 TGTGCCAGCACAAACCCCGGGGGCTCCTACGAGCAGTACTTC CASTNPGGSYEQYF
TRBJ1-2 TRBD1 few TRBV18 TGTGCCAGCTCACCCCGGGACAGGGGAGAGGTTGGCTACACCTTC CASSPRDRGEVGYTF
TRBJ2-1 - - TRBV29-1 TGCAGCGCCCGGACAGGGGGGCTAGCGGGGGGTAATGAGCAGTTCTTC CSARTGGLAGGNEQFF
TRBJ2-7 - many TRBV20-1 TGCAGTGCTTACCACAGGAAGGGGTACGAGCAGTACTTC CSAYHRKGYEQYF
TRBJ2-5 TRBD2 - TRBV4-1 TGCGCCAGCAGCCGGATACTAGCGGGGGGGCGAGAGACCCAGTACTTC CASSRILAGGRETQYF
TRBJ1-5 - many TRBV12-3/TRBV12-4 TGTGCCAGCAGCTACGGGACAAGCAATCAGCCCCAGCATTTT CASSYGTSNQPQHF